A selection of T cell receptor beta chains follows, all from one sample in a study of beta chain features in type 1 diabetes. Only in-frame clones appear in the TCRdb table, and some are missing; sequencing was by immunoSEQ multiplex PCR. The data hold roughly 700,000 clones, with roughly an eighth observed a single time. Sequencing input: naive CD4+ T cells from blood. The receptor set was obtained from a man younger than 30 with type 1 diabetes. Each CDR3 is given with its conserved first and last residue. A D gene is named only where the DNA matches it firmly. Not every row has a clone size; where given, it reads once, few, many or a size class.

TRBD2,TRBV4-2,few,TRBJ2-2,TGTGCCAGCAGCCAAGAGGGGACTAGCCCGGGGGAGCTGTTTTTT,CASSQEGTSPGELFF
.,TRBV7-3,.,TRBJ2-1,TGTGCCAGCAGCTTCCCCGGGGACACGCAGTTCTTC,CASSFPGDTQFF
.,TRBV6-5,.,TRBJ1-1,TGTGCCAGCATCAAACGCGGAGGAACTGAAGCTTTCTTT,CASIKRGGTEAFF
.,TRBV27,few,TRBJ2-7,TGTGCCAGCAGGGGGACAAGGTACGAGCAGTACTTC,CASRGTRYEQYF
.,TRBV27,.,TRBJ2-6,TGTGCCAGCTATGGCTCTGGGGCCAACGTCCTGACTTTC,CASYGSGANVLTF
.,TRBV28,.,TRBJ1-2,TGTGCCAGCAGTGGGGGAACAGGGTACTATGGCTACACCTTC,CASSGGTGYYGYTF
.,TRBV7-2,few,TRBJ1-4,TGTGCCAGCAGCTACCCTCCTAATGAAAAACTGTTTTTT,CASSYPPNEKLFF
.,TRBV4-2,.,TRBJ1-5,TGTGCCAGCAGCCAAGATTTCGGATCCTATAGCAATCAGCCCCAGCATTTT,CASSQDFGSYSNQPQHF
.,TRBV27,.,TRBJ2-7,TGTGCCAGCAGTCCCCGTCAGGGAAGTATGTACGAGCAGTACTTC,CASSPRQGSMYEQYF
TRBD1,TRBV19,.,TRBJ2-2,TGTGCCATAGGGACAGTCTCGGCCGGGGAGCTGTTTTTT,CAIGTVSAGELFF
TRBD1,TRBV29-1,few,TRBJ2-7,TGCAGCGTTGATAGGGGGACAGGTCTCTCCTACGAGCAGTACTTC,CSVDRGTGLSYEQYF
TRBD1,TRBV9,.,TRBJ1-1,TGTGCCAGCAGCGTTGGGGGACAGGCTGAAGCTTTCTTT,CASSVGGQAEAFF
.,TRBV4-1,.,TRBJ1-5,TGCGCCAGCAGCCAAGATAGGTCAGGCGTGAATCAGCCCCAGCATTTT,CASSQDRSGVNQPQHF
.,TRBV5-1,.,TRBJ1-1,TGCGCCAGCAGTGCACAGGGGAACACTGAAGCTTTCTTT,CASSAQGNTEAFF
.,TRBV9,.,TRBJ2-5,TGTGCCAGCAGCGTAGCCCTAGGGCTCAGAGAGACCCAGTACTTC,CASSVALGLRETQYF
.,TRBV6-5,.,TRBJ1-2,TGTGCCAGCAGTTACGGGGGCAGCCTCGACTATGGCTACACCTTC,CASSYGGSLDYGYTF
.,TRBV30,.,TRBJ1-2,TGTGCCTGGAGTGTAAATGAGGGCCCCTATGGCTACACCTTC,CAWSVNEGPYGYTF
TRBD2,TRBV9,.,TRBJ2-3,TGTGCCAGCAGTCGAGGCGGGGGTGGTTCAGATACGCAGTATTTT,CASSRGGGGSDTQYF
.,TRBV28,few,TRBJ1-2,TGTGCCAGCAGTTTGGCGGGATATGGCTACACCTTC,CASSLAGYGYTF
.,TRBV30,.,TRBJ2-6,TGTGCCTGGAAGAGGAGCTCTGGGGCCAACGTCCTGACTTTC,CAWKRSSGANVLTF
TRBD1,TRBV7-2,.,TRBJ1-6,TGTGCCAGCAGATTACCGCCGGGACAGGGAGGGTATAATTCACCCCTCCACTTT,CASRLPPGQGGYNSPLHF
TRBD2,TRBV29-1,few,TRBJ2-3,TGCAGCGTTAGTCTCGGGGGGGGCCCCACAGATACGCAGTATTTT,CSVSLGGGPTDTQYF